This TCR beta chain was profiled in a study of control samples from healthy donors and cancer patients. Trimming left V 7 bases short and J 10 bases short, with 19 bases between. The germline gives CDR1 SGHTA, CDR2 FQGNSA. This CDR3 contains 13 residues. Profiling relied on immunoSEQ multiplex PCR, and the TCRdb table lists in-frame clones only, not all of them. The sample lists 45,000 or so clones, around 87% occurring once. The rearrangement uses TRBV7-2 and TRBJ1-2; no reliable D call. The sample comprised PBMCs. The TCR originated in a woman in her sixties or seventies with lung cancer. CDR3 nucleotides: TGTGCCAGCACCCAACGGGGTTACCGGCTCTACACCTTC. This sequence encodes CASTQRGYRLYTF.